This T cell receptor (beta chain) was captured by sequencing in a study of cytomegalovirus exposure and HLA in healthy donors. The V end lost 5 bases, the J end lost 2 bases, and 15 bases lay between the germline ends. The CDR3 length is 15 residues. Germline-derived CDR1 and CDR2 are SGHAT and FQNNGV. PCR involved 60 Vbeta and 13 Jbeta primers. Only in-frame clones appear in the TCRdb table, and some are missing; sequencing was by immunoSEQ multiplex PCR. Of about 140,000 clones detected, just under 85% appear once; the ten largest clones hold 1.9%. The receptor was derived from a woman between 35 and 50 years old in good health and CMV-seronegative. Input material: PBMCs. V usage is TRBV11-2 and J usage is TRBJ2-5; D may be TRBD1 (5 bases). The CDR3 bases are TGTGCCAGCAGCGGCCAGGGTATCTGGCAAGAGACCCAGTACTTC. It encodes CASSGQGIWQETQYF.